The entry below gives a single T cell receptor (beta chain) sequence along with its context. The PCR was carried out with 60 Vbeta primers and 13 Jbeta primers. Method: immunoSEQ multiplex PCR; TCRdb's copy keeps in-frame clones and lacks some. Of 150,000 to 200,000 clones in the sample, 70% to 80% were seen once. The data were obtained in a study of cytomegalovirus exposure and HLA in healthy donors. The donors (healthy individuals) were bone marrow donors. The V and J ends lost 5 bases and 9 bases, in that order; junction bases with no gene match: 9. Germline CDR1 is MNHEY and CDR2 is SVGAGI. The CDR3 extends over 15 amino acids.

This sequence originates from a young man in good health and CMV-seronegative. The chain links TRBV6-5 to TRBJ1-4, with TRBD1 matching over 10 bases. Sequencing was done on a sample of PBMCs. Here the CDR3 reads CASSQTGTGVKKLFF. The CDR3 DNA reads TGTGCCAGCAGTCAGACCGGGACAGGGGTCAAAAAACTGTTTTTT.